One sample yielded the 2 T cell receptor beta chains listed below, sequenced in a study of response to subunit inactivated influenza vaccine. From the RT-PCR reads, TCRdb called clonotypes with MiXCR, one entry per CDR3 protein. Here the sample spans over 750,000 distinct CDR3 sequences, 21% being singletons. This material consisted of PBMCs from blood, taken less than 6 days after vaccination. The origin of the receptors is a man over 45 who received an inactivated influenza vaccine.

V usage is TRBV5-4 and J usage is TRBJ2-1, with 10 bases lining up with TRBD1. V was pared by 0 bases and J by 15 bases, with 3 bases of the junction left unmatched. The germline gives CDR1 SGHNT, CDR2 YYREEE (reference sequence). This CDR3 has 12 amino acids. The CDR3 DNA sequence: TGTGCCAGCAGCTTGGACCGGGACAGGGGGTTCTTC. Amino acids: CASSLDRDRGFF.

The genes are TRBV20-1 and TRBJ2-7, with D unresolved. From germline, CDR1 is DFQATT and CDR2 SNEGSKA (reference sequence). V dropped 4 bases and J dropped 2 bases, with 6 bases sitting between them. The CDR3 is made up of 11 amino acids. CDR3 residues: CSATWAYEQYF. DNA for the CDR3: TGCAGTGCTACGTGGGCCTACGAGCAGTACTTC.